A single sample is the source of the 15 T cell receptor beta chains below, sequenced in a study of cytomegalovirus exposure and HLA in healthy donors. PCR employed 60 Vbeta and 13 Jbeta primers. Using immunoSEQ multiplex PCR, the repertoire was profiled, and TCRdb retains in-frame clones only, with some absent. The table includes 110,000 to 150,000 clones, over 70% detected once. The sequenced sample consisted of PBMCs. The receptors were gathered from a woman in her forties in good health and CMV-seronegative.

The J gene is TRBJ1-1, the V gene TRBV19; 10 bases are shared with TRBD1. Germline CDR1 LNHDA, CDR2 SQIVND (reference sequence). V was clipped by 4 bases and J by 7 bases; unmatched bases: 12. The CDR3 consists of 16 residues. CDR3 in amino acids: CASSKSPTGGNGEAFF. CDR3 sequence (DNA): TGTGCCAGTAGTAAATCCCCGACAGGGGGCAATGGTGAAGCTTTCTTT.

The chain employs TRBV5-4 and TRBJ1-6; 9 positions agree with TRBD1. The CDR3 has 15 residues. CDR1 and CDR2 (germline): SGHNT, YYREEE (reference sequence). The ends lost 4 bases at V and 5 bases at J; junction bases unmatched: 4. CDR3 in amino acids: CASSPGTGNNSPLHF. The CDR3 nucleotides are TGTGCCAGCAGCCCAGGGACAGGGAATAATTCACCCCTCCACTTT.

This chain joins TRBV28 and TRBJ1-5; no firm D call. CDR3 length equals 14 residues. Germline CDR1 is MDHEN and CDR2 is SYDVKM. Deletions cut 3 bases from V and 4 bases from J, with 10 bases between. The DNA for the CDR3 is TGTGCCAGCAGTTTTTTATCAGGAAATCAGCCCCAGCATTTT. It encodes CASSFLSGNQPQHF.

The chain combines TRBV28 with TRBJ1-3; possible D gene TRBD1, 5 bases. The CDR3 length is 16 residues. Per the germline V gene, CDR1 is MDHEN and CDR2 is SYDVKM. Trimming took 3 bases from V and 0 from J, leaving 12 bases between them. The CDR3 loop reads CASSLVGLLSGNTIYF. In nucleotides, the CDR3 is TGTGCCAGCAGTTTGGTGGGACTCCTCTCTGGAAACACCATATATTTT.

The sample holds a few counts of this clone. This chain connects TRBV5-1 to TRBJ1-4, with D possibly TRBD1 on 6 matching bases. The V and J ends lost 1 base and 0 bases respectively, with 13 bases between them. This CDR3 is built from 17 residues. The germline CDR1 and CDR2 sequences are SGHRS and YFSETQ. The CDR3 loop is CASSLRTALATNEKLFF. The CDR3 nucleotides read TGCGCCAGCAGCTTGAGGACAGCGCTTGCAACTAATGAAAAACTGTTTTTT.

The sample holds one count of this clone. The CDR3 end shows no conserved phenylalanine or tryptophan, and so a read error is likely. The chain employs TRBV28 and TRBJ1-1; D perhaps matches TRBD1 (5 bases). CDR1 and CDR2 (germline): MDHEN, SYDVKM. Trimming shortened V by 5 bases and J by 1 base, and 8 bases separated the two germline ends. CDR3 length: 13 residues. CDR3 loop: CASSLTANTEAFS. CDR3 DNA sequence: TGTGCCAGCAGTCTGACAGCGAACACTGAAGCTTTCTCT.

The chain is built from TRBV5-1 and TRBJ2-5, with 11 bases lining up with TRBD2. This CDR3 comprises 18 residues. Trimming at V came to 3 bases and at J to 1 base, leaving 11 bases not matched to a gene. In germline, CDR1 is SGHRS, CDR2 YFSETQ. CDR3 residues: CASSSGWIAGGRQETQYF. For the CDR3, the DNA is TGCGCCAGCAGCTCTGGGTGGATAGCGGGGGGGCGCCAAGAGACCCAGTACTTC.

The rearrangement joins TRBV5-8 to TRBJ2-2; 9 nucleotides match TRBD2. Germline loops: CDR1 SGHTS, CDR2 YDEGEE. The V gene end was trimmed by 4 bases and the J gene end by 7 bases; junction bases not matched to a gene: 8. The CDR3 is 15 residues long. This CDR3 is CASSRTSVGVGELFF. Written as DNA, the CDR3 is TGTGCCAGCAGCCGGACTAGCGTGGGGGTCGGGGAGCTGTTTTTT. The whole variable domain, filled in from reference TRBV5-8 and TRBJ2-2, reads EAGVTQSPTHLIKTRGQQATLRCSPISGHTSVYWYQQALGLGLQFLLWYDEGEERNRGNFPPRFSGRQFPNYSSELNVNALELEDSALYLCASSRTSVGVGELFFGEGSRLTVL.

The V and J genes are TRBV5-4 and TRBJ2-1; TRBD2 matches at 7 bases. The CDR3 is 14 amino acids. The V segment lost 2 bases and the J segment 9 bases; nucleotides outside the gene matches: 8. Germline values: CDR1 SGHNT, CDR2 YYREEE (reference sequence). CDR3 residues: CASSFGLAAGEQFF. The CDR3 DNA is TGTGCCAGCAGCTTCGGGCTAGCGGCTGGTGAGCAGTTCTTC. Variable domain in full (rest from reference TRBV5-4 and TRBJ2-1): ETGVTQSPTHLIKTRGQQVTLRCSSQSGHNTVSWYQQALGQGPQFIFQYYREEENGRGNFPPRFSGLQFPNYSSELNVNALELDDSALYLCASSFGLAAGEQFFGPGTRLTVL.

About this clone: The junction departs from the called germline gene at one end, perhaps through a read error. V usage is TRBV7-9 and J usage is TRBJ1-1, with D perhaps TRBD1 (6 bases). CDR3 length: 12 amino acids. Germline V gives CDR1 SEHNR, CDR2 FQNEAQ (reference sequence). The CDR3 region is CSSSLRGLGAFF. The CDR3 DNA is TGTTCCAGCAGCTTGCGGGGGCTGGGAGCTTTCTTT.

A remark on this clone: In the same sample, other DNA sequences code for this CDR3. As DNA, the CDR3 is TGTGCCAGCAGCTTACAGGGGGCCGGAGAGACCCAGTACTTC. Residues: CASSLQGAGETQYF. V and J are TRBV5-4 and TRBJ2-5; 9 bases are a match to TRBD1. There are 14 residues in the CDR3. With 2 bases clipped from V and 4 bases from J, the junction kept 3 bases outside the gene matches. Germline loops: CDR1 SGHNT, CDR2 YYREEE (reference sequence).

This chain uses TRBV6-5 with TRBJ1-2, with 8 positions matching TRBD1. V lost 6 bases, J lost 4 bases, and 7 bases stayed unmatched. The CDR3 contains 14 residues. Per germline, CDR1 MNHEY and CDR2 SVGAGI. CDR3 residues: CASSRGQDIYGYTF. DNA of the CDR3: TGTGCCAGCAGCCGGGGACAGGACATCTATGGCTACACCTTC.

The V call is TRBV11-1, the J call TRBJ1-1; D call uncertain. CDR3 size: 14 residues. Trimming left V 0 bases short and J 1 base short, with 6 bases between. Germline CDR1 is SGHAT and CDR2 is FQDESV (reference sequence). The CDR3 DNA reads TGTGCCAGCAGCTTAGCGCTATGGAACACTGAAGCTTTCTTT. It encodes CASSLALWNTEAFF.

This clone showed up just once. In nucleotides, the CDR3 is TGTGCCAGCAGCCCCCAGACTAGCGGGGCAGATACGCAGTATTTT. Its translation: CASSPQTSGADTQYF. The chain couples TRBV9 to TRBJ2-3; 11 positions match TRBD2. The CDR3 is made up of 15 amino acids. Germline V gene sequence: CDR1 SGDLS, CDR2 YYNGEE. Trimming cost V 4 bases and J 4 bases; bases outside gene matches: 5.

The chain carries TRBV7-8 and TRBJ2-7; maybe TRBD2 (6 bases). V lost 5 bases and J 0 bases, leaving 17 bases between the germline ends. The CDR3 is 16 residues long. The germline V gene has CDR1 SGHVS and CDR2 FQNEAQ. The CDR3 sequence is CASSPLSPGSSYEQYF. CDR3 sequence (DNA): TGTGCCAGCAGCCCCTTATCGCCCGGGAGCTCCTACGAGCAGTACTTC.